Listed below are T cell receptor beta chains from one sample, sequenced in a study of blood T cell repertoires in COVID-19. TCRdb's copy holds only in-frame clones and misses some; the assay was immunoSEQ multiplex PCR. The data contain around 40,000 clones, approximately 91% of them seen just once; the ten biggest clones take up about 13%. What was sequenced was peripheral blood. These receptor sequences come from a human donor in a cohort sampled during active COVID-19. CDR3s include the opening cysteine and the closing phenylalanine or tryptophan.

cdr3_aa,j_call,v_call
CASSLDFTGNSPLHF,TRBJ1-6,TRBV13
CASSSPQGASSGNTIYF,TRBJ1-3,TRBV5-5
CASLPTSVRETEAFF,TRBJ1-1,TRBV6-5
CASSSSGGAPNEQFF,TRBJ2-1,TRBV7-3
CASSIRQGSEKLFF,TRBJ1-4,TRBV19
CASSLGVGAGDNEQYF,TRBJ2-7,TRBV5-1
CAPRGTGSPALHF,TRBJ1-6,TRBV5-1
CASSPTGGRVGYTF,TRBJ1-2,TRBV7-3
CASRQGDTYEQYF,TRBJ2-7,TRBV6-6
CASSLRQGGNTEAFF,TRBJ1-1,TRBV25-1
CASSPVTRGPGDYGYTF,TRBJ1-2,TRBV27
CASSSPLPTEKLFF,TRBJ1-4,TRBV2
CASTGTANTEAFF,TRBJ1-1,TRBV5-1
CASSQDHRFNYGYTF,TRBJ1-2,TRBV3-1/TRBV3-2
CASSLGASYEQYF,TRBJ2-7,TRBV7-2
CASSLRVTEKLFF,TRBJ1-4,TRBV27
CASSVPGGGREQFF,TRBJ2-1,TRBV25-1
CASSPPRQVELYF,TRBJ2-7,TRBV18
CASSLRMGEGSTEAFF,TRBJ1-1,TRBV27
CASSYSGFGDTQYF,TRBJ2-3,TRBV6-2/TRBV6-3
CAIREDRGNGYTF,TRBJ1-2,TRBV10-3
CASSLQSRTEAFF,TRBJ1-1,TRBV27
CAWSWAGPTTGELFF,TRBJ2-2,TRBV30
CASRRIQGADETQYF,TRBJ2-5,TRBV6-5
CASRSRTDSNQPQHF,TRBJ1-5,TRBV27
CASNRDSYEQYF,TRBJ2-7,TRBV12-3/TRBV12-4
CASSSGGEAFF,TRBJ1-1,TRBV12-3/TRBV12-4
CASSVYEDGNQPQHF,TRBJ1-5,TRBV9
CATRTSGRQETQYF,TRBJ2-5,TRBV10-3